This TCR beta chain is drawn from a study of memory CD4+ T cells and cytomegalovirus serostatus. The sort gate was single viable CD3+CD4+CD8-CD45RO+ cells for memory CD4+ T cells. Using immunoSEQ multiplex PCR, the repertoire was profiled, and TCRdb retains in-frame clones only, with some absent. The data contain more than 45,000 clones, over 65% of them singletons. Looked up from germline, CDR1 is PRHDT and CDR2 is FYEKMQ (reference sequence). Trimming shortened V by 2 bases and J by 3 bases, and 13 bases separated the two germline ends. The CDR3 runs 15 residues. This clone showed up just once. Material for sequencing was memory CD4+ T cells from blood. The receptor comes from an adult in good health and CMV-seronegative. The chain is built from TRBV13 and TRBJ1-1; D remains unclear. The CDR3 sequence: CASSLNGPGDTEAFF. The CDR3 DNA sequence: TGTGCCAGCAGCTTAAACGGCCCCGGAGACACTGAAGCTTTCTTT.